A selection of T cell receptor beta chains follows, all from one sample in a study of a mutant IDH1 vaccine in newly diagnosed glioma. No antigen has been identified for these receptors. Repertoires were generated with immunoSEQ multiplex PCR, while TCRdb's copy carries only in-frame clones and drops some. The sample records some 42,000 clones, approximately 83% being singletons. The sample consisted of PBMCs, taken from a glioma patient whose treatment included an IDH1 peptide vaccine. These receptors were collected from a woman between 45 and 60 years old with glioma. The CDR3 runs from the conserved cysteine through the conserved F or W. A D gene is named only where the DNA matches it firmly. The size field is filled for only some rows; it gives once, few, many or a size class.

v_gene	d_gene	j_gene	abundance	CDR3nt	CDR3aa
TRBV6-5	TRBD1	TRBJ2-3	.	TGTGCCAGCAGTTACGGACAGGGCACAGATACGCAGTATTTT	CASSYGQGTDTQYF
TRBV27	.	TRBJ2-7	.	TGTGCCAGCAGCGGAGGGGGCGTGGGCTCCTACGAGCAGTACTTC	CASSGGGVGSYEQYF
TRBV5-4	.	TRBJ2-5	.	TGTGCCAGCAGCCCAAAAGGAGGGGGGGTAGGGGAGACCCAGTACTTC	CASSPKGGGVGETQYF
TRBV5-4	TRBD1	TRBJ1-4	.	TGTGCCAGCAGTTTCGGACAGGCGGGGGTTCGAGAAAAACTGTTTTTT	CASSFGQAGVREKLFF
TRBV14	.	TRBJ2-5	.	TGTGCCAGCAGCCAACTTCTTGGGGGCTGGAAGAGGCAAGAGACCCAGTACTTC	CASSQLLGGWKRQETQYF
TRBV5-1	TRBD1	TRBJ1-4	.	TGCGCCAGCAGCCCCGGACAGGGGAAGTACGAAAAACTGTTTTTT	CASSPGQGKYEKLFF
TRBV7-9	.	TRBJ2-3	.	TGTGCCAGCAGCCCCCGGACATCAGATACGCAGTATTTT	CASSPRTSDTQYF
TRBV2	.	TRBJ1-5	.	TGTGCCAGCAGAGTGAAGGGCAATCAGCCCCAGCATTTT	CASRVKGNQPQHF
TRBV18	.	TRBJ2-2	.	TGTGCCAGCTCAATATCAAAAGGACGGGCGAACACCGGGGAGCTGTTTTTT	CASSISKGRANTGELFF
TRBV19	.	TRBJ1-1	.	TGTGCCAGTAGGTGGGGGAACACTGAAGCTTTCTTT	CASRWGNTEAFF
TRBV9	.	TRBJ2-1	.	TGTGCCAGCAGCGGGGCTTTCAATGAGCAGTTCTTC	CASSGAFNEQFF
TRBV4-2	TRBD1	TRBJ2-3	.	TGTGCCAGCAGCCAATTGGGGACAGGGAACGCAGATACGCAGTATTTT	CASSQLGTGNADTQYF
TRBV18	.	TRBJ2-2	.	TGTGCCAGCCAAAGGCTTCCGGACACCGGGGAGCTGTTTTTT	CASQRLPDTGELFF
TRBV29-1	.	TRBJ1-1	few	TGCAGCGTTGCACCGGGGTTCAACACTGAAGCTTTCTTT	CSVAPGFNTEAFF
TRBV5-4	.	TRBJ2-2	once	TGTGCCAGCAGCCCGGGGACAAGAGTACCCACCGGGGAGCTGTTTTTT	CASSPGTRVPTGELFF
TRBV5-8	.	TRBJ1-1	.	TGTGCCAGCAGCCCAGGGACCGGGTGGAACACTGAAGCTTTCTTT	CASSPGTGWNTEAFF
TRBV29-1	.	TRBJ1-1	.	TGCAGCGTTGAGAGGCAAAAGAACACTGAAGCTTTCTTT	CSVERQKNTEAFF
TRBV6-5	.	TRBJ2-1	once	TGTGCCAGCAGTTACTCGGCAGGCCTATCCTACAATGAGCAGTTCTTC	CASSYSAGLSYNEQFF
TRBV7-9	.	TRBJ2-7	.	TGTGCCAGCAGCTCCTCCTCGAGCTCCTACGAGCAGTACTTC	CASSSSSSSYEQYF
TRBV18	.	TRBJ1-5	.	TGTGCCAGCTCACCGTGGGAGAGCAATCAGCCCCAGCATTTT	CASSPWESNQPQHF
TRBV6-6	TRBD2	TRBJ2-4	.	TGTGCCAGCGGGGCGGGAGGGGTATTGAACATTCAGTACTTC	CASGAGGVLNIQYF
TRBV28	.	TRBJ1-6	few	TGTGCCAGCAGCGGACCCCGGGCCCCATGGGTCAATTCACCCCTCCACTTT	CASSGPRAPWVNSPLHF